The next 20 T cell receptor beta chains were all read from a single sample in a study of identical twins. TCRdb ran MiXCR on the 5' RACE reads and lists one entry per CDR3 protein. The sample lists 250,000 to 300,000 distinct CDR3 sequences, about 8.3% occurring once. These records were also assigned to another study, of yellow fever vaccine responses in identical twins.

The sample was CD8+ T cells sorted from blood. The source is a woman between 18 and 30 years old in good health.

This sequence joins TRBV12-3 or TRBV12-4 and TRBJ2-3, with 8 bases fitting TRBD2. Losses at the gene ends were 2 bases for V and 3 bases for J; bases not matched to a gene: 4. The CDR3 length is 15 residues. CDR3 sequence reads: CASSLMVAGTDTQYF. The CDR3 DNA reads as TGTGCCAGCAGTTTAATGGTAGCGGGGACAGATACGCAGTATTTT.

This clonotype has more than one count but fewer than ten. The chain carries TRBV5-1 and TRBJ2-3; 9 bases fit TRBD2. CDR3 size: 15 residues. CDR1 SGHRS and CDR2 YFSETQ come from the germline V gene. V dropped 7 bases and J dropped 0; count of bases not matched to a gene: 6. The CDR3 here is CASLSSGGSTDTQYF. The DNA of the CDR3 is TGCGCCAGCCTGAGTAGCGGGGGAAGCACAGATACGCAGTATTTT.

This clonotype was observed a few times. The chain has TRBV11-2 and TRBJ2-7; 7 bases map to TRBD1. Trimming removed 3 bases from V and 2 bases from J; junction bases left unmatched: 7. This CDR3 is built from 15 residues. Germline CDR1 SGHAT, CDR2 FQNNGV. The CDR3 DNA follows: TGTGCCAGCAGCTTTTACAGGGGTTTAGCCTACGAGCAGTACTTC. Residues: CASSFYRGLAYEQYF.

This chain connects TRBV7-6 to TRBJ2-4, with 12 nucleotides matching TRBD2. V gave up 6 bases and J gave up 1 base; unmatched junction bases: 10. Germline V gene data show CDR1 as SGHVS and CDR2 as FNYEAQ. The CDR3 runs 18 residues. CDR3 loop: CASSLLAGGEGAKNIQYF. CDR3 bases: TGTGCCAGCAGTCTACTAGCGGGAGGTGAAGGCGCCAAAAACATTCAGTACTTC.

CDR3 bases: TGTGCCAGCAGCTTAGAGGGGGCCGATGAGACCCAGTACTTC. It encodes CASSLEGADETQYF. The V and J genes are TRBV7-2 and TRBJ2-5; 7 bases align to TRBD1. V shed 1 base and J 5 bases; nucleotides not matched to a gene: 4. Germline V gene data show CDR1 as SGHTA and CDR2 as FQGNSA. This CDR3 has 14 amino acids.

This chain links TRBV28 with TRBJ1-2, with 9 nucleotides matching TRBD1. The V gene's germline CDR1 is MDHEN and CDR2 SYDVKM. The J segment lost 7 bases and the V segment lost 7 bases, leaving 10 bases of the junction unmatched. This CDR3 is 14 amino acids long. The CDR3 loop reads CASIQDRGFGGYTF. Here the CDR3 DNA reads TGTGCCAGCATCCAGGACAGGGGATTTGGTGGCTACACCTTC.

This clonotype was counted only a few times. The chain joins TRBV5-1 to TRBJ2-7; no reliable D call. CDR1 and CDR2 from the germline V gene are SGHRS and YFSETQ. V was shortened by 2 bases and J by 2 bases, with 11 bases between the two germline ends. The CDR3 totals 14 residues. CDR3 nucleotides: TGCGCCAGCAGCTTCGCGACTCCACCCTACGAGCAGTACTTC. Its protein product is CASSFATPPYEQYF.

To note about this clonotype: A read error may be the cause here, since a much bigger clone is one base away. The chain employs TRBV29-1 and TRBJ2-7, with TRBD2 identical over 10 bases. V trimming: 0 bases; J trimming: 6 bases; junction bases outside the gene matches: 11. The CDR3 has 16 residues. Germline lookup yields CDR1 SQVTM and CDR2 ANQGSEA. CDR3 sequence: CSVEEVLAGGYSEQYF. The DNA of the CDR3 is TGCAGCGTTGAAGAGGTATTAGCGGGAGGTTATAGCGAGCAGTACTTC.

Only a few counts were recorded for this clonotype. The chain uses TRBV27 and TRBJ2-1; D perhaps matches TRBD2 (5 bases). This CDR3 region has 12 residues. V lost 0 bases to trimming and J lost 14 bases, with 11 bases between them. The germline gives CDR1 MNHEY, CDR2 SMNVEV (reference sequence). The DNA for the CDR3 is TGTGCCAGCAGTTTATCGGGCGGGTTCAAGTTCTTC. Amino acids: CASSLSGGFKFF.

The CDR3 DNA sequence: TGTGCCAGCAGCTTAGATGCTAGCGGGAGGTGGGAGCAGTTCTTC. Residues: CASSLDASGRWEQFF. The gene calls are TRBV7-2 and TRBJ2-1; TRBD2 agrees at 11 bases. Germline trimming cut 1 base from V and 10 bases from J; bases unmatched to any gene: 6. CDR3 size: 15 residues. CDR1 is SGHTA, CDR2 FQGNSA, per germline.

The chain employs TRBV6-4 and TRBJ2-1, with no clear D. V shed 0 bases and J shed 8 bases, with 8 bases lying between them. Germline assignment: CDR1 MRHNA and CDR2 SNTAGT. The CDR3 runs to 13 residues. Here the CDR3 DNA reads TGTGCCAGCAGTGACTCGAACTCCCATGAGCAGTTCTTC. Protein product: CASSDSNSHEQFF.

This clonotype appeared many times. The chain couples TRBV12-3 or TRBV12-4 to TRBJ2-1; perhaps TRBD1 as D (6 bases). The CDR3 covers 16 residues. Between the trimmed V and J ends, which lost 4 bases and 4 bases, there was a span of 17 bases. This CDR3 is CASSSQQGVVYNEQFF. As DNA, the CDR3 is TGTGCCAGCAGTTCGCAACAGGGTGTCGTATACAATGAGCAGTTCTTC.

This chain links TRBV10-3 with TRBJ2-3; TRBD1 is a possible D gene (5 bases). The CDR3 has 15 residues. V lost 0 bases, J lost 2 bases, and 9 bases lay in between. Germline CDR1 reads ENHRY; CDR2 reads SYGVKD. The CDR3 DNA reads as TGTGCCATCAGTGAGTCGTGGGGCTCCACAGATACGCAGTATTTT. Translating it yields CAISESWGSTDTQYF.

This clonotype was counted ten times or more. The chain links TRBV7-9 to TRBJ2-2; perhaps TRBD1 as D (6 bases). The CDR3 is 14 amino acids. V was clipped by 5 bases and J by 4 bases, with 11 bases between them. Germline CDR1 and CDR2: SEHNR and FQNEAQ (reference sequence). CDR3 sequence reads: CASSPRQATGELFF. In nucleotides, the CDR3 is TGTGCCAGCAGCCCCCGACAGGCCACCGGGGAGCTGTTTTTT.

This clonotype showed up just a few times. V is TRBV6-1 and J is TRBJ2-7; 7 positions match TRBD2. The CDR3 covers 16 residues. The J segment lost 4 bases and the V segment lost 2 bases, leaving 11 bases of the junction unmatched. The germline V gene has CDR1 MNHNS and CDR2 SASEGT. Written as DNA, the CDR3 is TGTGCCAGCAGTGAATGGGGCGCGGGAGAGGGATACGAGCAGTACTTC. It yields the protein CASSEWGAGEGYEQYF.

The chain is built from TRBV29-1 and TRBJ2-5; 13 bases align to TRBD2. CDR3 length equals 16 residues. The V and J ends lost 1 base and 2 bases, in that order; junction bases with no gene match: 4. Germline V lookup: CDR1 SQVTM, CDR2 ANQGSEA. The CDR3 nucleotides are TGCAGCGTTGAAGGGACTAGCGGGGGATTTCAAGAGACCCAGTACTTC. As protein: CSVEGTSGGFQETQYF.

This clonotype has only a few counts. The chain combines TRBV24-1 with TRBJ2-2; D gene unclear. The CDR3 sequence is 11 residues long. Germline assignment: CDR1 KGHDR and CDR2 SFDVKD. V dropped 3 bases and J dropped 10 bases, with 5 bases sitting between them. CDR3 region: CATSDAEELFF. CDR3 nucleotides: TGTGCCACCAGTGATGCCGAGGAGCTGTTTTTT.

This clonotype was observed at least ten times. V and J are TRBV5-6 and TRBJ2-5; D gene uncertain. CDR1 SGHDT and CDR2 YYEEEE come from the germline V gene. V was clipped by 0 bases and J by 5 bases, with 11 bases between them. The CDR3 is 14 amino acids. Here the CDR3 reads CASSLVGRLETQYF. The CDR3 bases are TGTGCCAGCAGCTTGGTCGGCAGGTTGGAGACCCAGTACTTC.

This clonotype was observed a handful of times. This chain uses TRBV27 with TRBJ2-7; 7 nucleotides match TRBD2. CDR3 size: 13 residues. From germline, CDR1 is MNHEY and CDR2 SMNVEV (reference sequence). V dropped 6 bases and J dropped 6; count of bases not matched to a gene: 8. The CDR3 DNA reads as TGTGCCAGCAGGGGTACCTGGGAGGGCGAGCAGTACTTC. This translates into CASRGTWEGEQYF.

This chain links TRBV12-3 or TRBV12-4 with TRBJ2-1; a weak D match, TRBD1 (6 bases). The CDR3 runs to 16 residues. V shed 4 bases and J shed 2 bases, with 15 bases lying between them. The CDR3 is CASSSPLDRAYNEQFF. The CDR3 DNA follows: TGTGCCAGCAGTTCCCCATTGGACAGAGCCTACAATGAGCAGTTCTTC.